What follows describes a single TCR beta chain. These data originate in a study of blood T cell repertoires in COVID-19. About the research overall: Researchers got acute and convalescent COVID-19 samples from the United States, Italy and Spain.

V was pared by 2 bases and J by 4 bases, with 11 bases between. Germline V gene data show CDR1 as MNHEY and CDR2 as SVGEGT. The CDR3 has 14 amino acids. The assay was immunoSEQ multiplex PCR, and TCRdb's table has in-frame clones only and misses some. The sample includes about 200,000 clones, 70% to 90% of them seen just once. Two negative PCRs, clearance, or symptom resolution had been documented for recovered Cohort 3 donors. The V gene is TRBV6-2 or TRBV6-3, the J gene TRBJ1-2; D gene uncertain. The sample consisted of PBMCs or T cells enriched from blood (not recorded which). The TCR sequence derives from a woman younger than 35 who had recovered from COVID-19. CDR3 in amino acids: CASSYAPVLYGYTF. CDR3 DNA: TGTGCCAGCAGTTACGCCCCAGTCCTCTATGGCTACACCTTC.